These 13 T cell receptor beta chains originate from one sample sequenced in a study of T cell repertoires in cytomegalovirus infection. TCRdb redid the calling of the reads with MiXCR, one entry per CDR3 protein. This sample carries some 800,000 distinct CDR3 sequences, about 31% of them seen once, and the ten largest clones take 12%. These TCRs are of unknown antigen specificity. This specimen was cultured CD8+ T cells from PBMCs, taken from culture after CMV antigen stimulation. The receptor source for this set is a human donor in good health (CMV status not recorded). Some clones in this sample may be carry-over from other donors' samples.

This clonotype was picked up many times. V is TRBV7-8 and J is TRBJ1-5; D is perhaps TRBD1 (6 bases). Trimming took 4 bases from V and 4 from J, leaving 11 bases between them. This CDR3 comprises 14 residues. CDR1 is SGHVS and CDR2 is FQNEAQ in the germline V gene. CDR3 bases: TGTGCCAGCAGCTCACGTCAGGGGAATCAGCCCCAGCATTTT. This gives the protein CASSSRQGNQPQHF.

The chain couples TRBV19 to TRBJ2-7; 7 bases agree with TRBD1. The CDR3 covers 13 residues. Germline V gene lookup returns CDR1 LNHDA and CDR2 SQIVND (reference sequence). Losses at the gene ends were 3 bases for V and 3 bases for J; bases not matched to a gene: 2. The CDR3 coding sequence is TGTGCCAGTAGTATCGCAGGGGGCTACGAGCAGTACTTC. This translates into CASSIAGGYEQYF. Looking up the rest from reference TRBV19 and TRBJ2-7 gives the full variable domain: DGGITQSPKYLFRKEGQNVTLSCEQNLNHDAMYWYRQDPGQGLRLIYYSQIVNDFQKGDIAEGYSVSREKKESFPLTVTSAQKNPTAFYLCASSIAGGYEQYFGPGTRLTVT.

This clonotype was counted between two and nine times. This chain uses TRBV6-5 with TRBJ1-4; unclear D gene. The V gene lost 1 base and the J gene lost 0 bases, with 12 bases spanning the gap. The length of the CDR3 is 17 residues. Germline V lookup: CDR1 MNHEY, CDR2 SVGAGI. The CDR3 bases are TGTGCCAGCAGTTACTTGCCAGATCTTACAACTAATGAAAAACTGTTTTTT. It is translated as CASSYLPDLTTNEKLFF.

This clonotype was seen just once. The chain joins TRBV6-1 to TRBJ2-7; no firm D call. CDR3 length: 14 residues. In germline, CDR1 is MNHNS, CDR2 SASEGT. The V gene lost 3 bases and the J gene lost 6 bases, with 15 bases spanning the gap. The CDR3 DNA sequence: TGTGCCAGCAGTGAGGCCCTCCTGGCCGGCGAGCAGTACGTC. Its translation is CASSEALLAGEQYV.

J is TRBJ2-5 and V is TRBV18; 8 bases are shared with TRBD2. Trimming at V came to 5 bases and at J to 2 bases, leaving 16 bases not matched to a gene. Germline CDR1 KGHSH, CDR2 LQKENI. CDR3 length: 18 amino acids. The CDR3 here is CASSELYIKRGHQETQYF. CDR3 bases: TGTGCCAGCTCAGAGTTGTATATTAAGCGGGGGCATCAAGAGACCCAGTACTTC.

This clonotype has ten or more counts. At one of its ends the junction is not consistent with the germline gene, which may arise from a read error. The rearrangement uses TRBV7-7 and TRBJ1-4, with no clear D. CDR3 length equals 15 residues. CDR1 and CDR2 from the germline V gene are SSHAT and FNYEAQ (reference sequence). The CDR3 nucleotides read TGTGCTAGCAGCGAGACGGACGCATTTAATGAAAAACTGTTTTTT. It codes for CASSETDAFNEKLFF.

This clonotype was seen a few times. V and J are TRBV7-8 and TRBJ1-2; D is uncertain. Looked up from germline, CDR1 is SGHVS and CDR2 is FQNEAQ. The length of the CDR3 is 13 residues. The V end lost 5 bases, the J end lost 8 bases, and 15 bases lay between the germline ends. In DNA, the CDR3 is TGTGCCAGCAGCGGACTCGAGCAGGCGGGCTACACCTTC. This codes for CASSGLEQAGYTF.

The V and J genes are TRBV6-5 and TRBJ1-1, with D unclear. V gave up 8 bases and J gave up 4 bases, with 23 bases separating them. Germline CDR1 is MNHEY and CDR2 is SVGAGI. This CDR3 is 16 amino acids long. The CDR3 nucleotides read TGTGCCAGCTTCCCTCTCTTAAAGGACGATAGCACTGAAGCTTTCTTT. This encodes CASFPLLKDDSTEAFF.

This clonotype occurred many times. The genes are TRBV9 and TRBJ2-5; no clear D. This CDR3 region has 15 residues. Germline V CDR1 and CDR2: SGDLS, YYNGEE. Between the trimmed V and J ends, which lost 7 bases and 0 bases, there was a span of 16 bases. The CDR3 loop is CASGVALADQETQYF. CDR3 nucleotide sequence: TGTGCCAGCGGAGTTGCCTTGGCCGACCAAGAGACCCAGTACTTC.

In its sample, this clonotype was seen once. This chain links TRBV27 with TRBJ2-3, with 12 bases fitting TRBD2. CDR1 MNHEY and CDR2 SMNVEV come from the germline V gene (reference sequence). This CDR3 has 16 residues. Trimming at V came to 4 bases and at J to 5 bases, leaving 7 bases not matched to a gene. The CDR3: CASSSSGGASVDTQYF. The CDR3 coding sequence is TGTGCCAGCAGTTCTAGCGGGGGGGCCTCTGTAGATACGCAGTATTTT.

The chain employs TRBV10-2 and TRBJ2-1, with D possibly matching TRBD2 (5 bases). CDR3 size: 14 residues. V lost 6 bases, J lost 7 bases, and 16 bases lay in between. The germline V gene encodes CDR1 WSHSY and CDR2 SAAADI. CDR3 in DNA: TGCGCCAGCAGGCTATCATACGGACTGAATGAGCAGTTCTTC. Protein product: CASRLSYGLNEQFF.

CDR3 DNA sequence: TGTGCCAGCAGCTTAGTAACCAGGGGTTACGAGCAGTACGTC. Translating gives CASSLVTRGYEQYV. The chain is built from TRBV7-2 and TRBJ2-7; D might be TRBD1 (6 bases). Between the trimmed V and J ends, which lost 1 base and 4 bases, there was a span of 11 bases. This CDR3 is 14 amino acids long. Per germline, CDR1 SGHTA and CDR2 FQGNSA.

This clonotype was counted a few times. The gene calls are TRBV10-3 and TRBJ2-5, with TRBD2 matching over 11 bases. Trimming removed 4 bases from V and 2 bases from J; junction bases left unmatched: 9. Germline values: CDR1 ENHRY, CDR2 SYGVKD. The CDR3 sequence is 17 residues long. CDR3 in amino acids: CAISGGRASGGQETQYF. CDR3 DNA sequence: TGTGCCATCAGTGGGGGCCGGGCTAGCGGGGGGCAAGAGACCCAGTACTTC.